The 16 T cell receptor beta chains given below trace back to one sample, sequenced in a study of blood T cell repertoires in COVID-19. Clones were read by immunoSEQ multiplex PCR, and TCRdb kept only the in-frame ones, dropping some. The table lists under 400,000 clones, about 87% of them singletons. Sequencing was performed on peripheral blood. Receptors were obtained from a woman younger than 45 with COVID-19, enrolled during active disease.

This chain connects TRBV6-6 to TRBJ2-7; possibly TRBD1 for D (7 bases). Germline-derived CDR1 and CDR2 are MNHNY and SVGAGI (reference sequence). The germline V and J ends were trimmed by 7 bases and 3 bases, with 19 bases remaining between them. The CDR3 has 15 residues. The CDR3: CASKEKQGDFYEQYF. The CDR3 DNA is TGTGCCAGCAAAGAAAAGCAGGGGGACTTCTACGAGCAGTACTTC.

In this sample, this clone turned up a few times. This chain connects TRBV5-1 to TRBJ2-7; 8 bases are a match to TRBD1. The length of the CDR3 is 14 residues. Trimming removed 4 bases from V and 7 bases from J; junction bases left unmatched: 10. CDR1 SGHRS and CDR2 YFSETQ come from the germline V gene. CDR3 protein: CASSPQSTGGEQYF. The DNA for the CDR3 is TGCGCCAGCAGCCCCCAATCTACAGGGGGGGAGCAGTACTTC.

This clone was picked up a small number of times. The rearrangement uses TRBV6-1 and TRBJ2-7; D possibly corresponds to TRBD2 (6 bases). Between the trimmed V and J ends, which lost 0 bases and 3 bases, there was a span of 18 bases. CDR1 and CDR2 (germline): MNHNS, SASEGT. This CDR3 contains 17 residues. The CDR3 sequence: CASSEAEKFGRDYEQYV. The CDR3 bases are TGTGCCAGCAGTGAAGCGGAGAAGTTTGGGCGGGACTACGAGCAGTACGTC.

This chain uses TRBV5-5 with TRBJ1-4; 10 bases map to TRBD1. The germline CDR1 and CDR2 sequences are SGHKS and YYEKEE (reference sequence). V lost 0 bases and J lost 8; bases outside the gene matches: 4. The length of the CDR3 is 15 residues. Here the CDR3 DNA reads TGTGCCAGCAGCTTGGGACAGGGGGCACGAGAAAAACTGTTTTTT. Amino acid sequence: CASSLGQGAREKLFF.

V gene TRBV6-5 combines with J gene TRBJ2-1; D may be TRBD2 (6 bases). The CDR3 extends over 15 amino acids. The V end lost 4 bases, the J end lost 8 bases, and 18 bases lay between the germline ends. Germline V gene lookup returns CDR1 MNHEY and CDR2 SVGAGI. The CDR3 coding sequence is TGTGCCAGCAGTTTCCACGGGGGATGGAGCGATGAGCAGTTCTTC. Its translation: CASSFHGGWSDEQFF.

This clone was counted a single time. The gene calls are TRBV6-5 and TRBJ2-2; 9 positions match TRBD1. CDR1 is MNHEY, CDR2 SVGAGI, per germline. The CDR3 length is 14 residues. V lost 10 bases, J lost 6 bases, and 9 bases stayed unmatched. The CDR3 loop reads CATQGGQGAGELFF. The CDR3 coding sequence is TGTGCCACCCAGGGGGGACAGGGAGCCGGGGAGCTGTTTTTT.

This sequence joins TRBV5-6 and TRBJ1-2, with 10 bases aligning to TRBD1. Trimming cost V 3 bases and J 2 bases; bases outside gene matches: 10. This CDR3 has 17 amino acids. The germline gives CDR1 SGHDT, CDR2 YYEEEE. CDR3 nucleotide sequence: TGTGCCAGCAGCTCCCCAGGACAGGGGGGAAGGAACTATGGCTACACCTTC. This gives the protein CASSSPGQGGRNYGYTF.

The DNA of the CDR3 is TGTGCCAGCAGTTTAGGCGGAGGGATTGGCAATCAGCCCCAGCATTTT. This gives the protein CASSLGGGIGNQPQHF. This chain connects TRBV27 to TRBJ1-5; D gene ambiguous. The CDR3 sequence is 16 residues long. The germline gives CDR1 MNHEY, CDR2 SMNVEV (reference sequence). Between the trimmed V and J ends, which lost 2 bases and 2 bases, there was a span of 13 bases.

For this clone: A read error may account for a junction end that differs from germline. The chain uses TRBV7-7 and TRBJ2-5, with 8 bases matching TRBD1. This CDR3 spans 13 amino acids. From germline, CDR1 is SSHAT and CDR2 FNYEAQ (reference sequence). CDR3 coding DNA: TGTGCTAGCAGCTTAATCTCAGGGGGCTCGCGCCACTTC. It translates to CASSLISGGSRHF.

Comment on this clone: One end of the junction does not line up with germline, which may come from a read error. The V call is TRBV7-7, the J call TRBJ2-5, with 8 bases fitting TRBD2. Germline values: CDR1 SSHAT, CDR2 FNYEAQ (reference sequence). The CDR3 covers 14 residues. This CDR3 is CASSRAGVQETQYF. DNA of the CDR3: TGTGCTAGCAGCCGAGCGGGGGTCCAAGAGACCCAGTACTTC.

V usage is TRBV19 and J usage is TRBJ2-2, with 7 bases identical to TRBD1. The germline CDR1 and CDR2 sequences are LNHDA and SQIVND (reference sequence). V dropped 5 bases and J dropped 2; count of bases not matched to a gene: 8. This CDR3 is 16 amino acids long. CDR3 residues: CASSSWDSLNTGELFF. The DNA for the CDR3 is TGTGCCAGTAGTTCCTGGGACAGCCTCAACACCGGGGAGCTGTTTTTT.

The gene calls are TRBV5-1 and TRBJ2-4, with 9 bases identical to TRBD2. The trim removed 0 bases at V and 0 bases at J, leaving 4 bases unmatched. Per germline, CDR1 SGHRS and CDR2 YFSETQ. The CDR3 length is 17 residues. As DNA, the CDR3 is TGCGCCAGCAGCTTGGACGAGCGGGGGGTAGCCAAAAACATTCAGTACTTC. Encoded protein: CASSLDERGVAKNIQYF.

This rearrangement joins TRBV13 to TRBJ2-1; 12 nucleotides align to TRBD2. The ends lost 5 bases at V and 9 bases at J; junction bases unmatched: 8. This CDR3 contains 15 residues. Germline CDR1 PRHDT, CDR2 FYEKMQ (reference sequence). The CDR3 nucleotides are TGTGCCAGCAGCCCTCGGACTAGCGGGGCGGGTGAGCAGTTCTTC. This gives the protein CASSPRTSGAGEQFF.

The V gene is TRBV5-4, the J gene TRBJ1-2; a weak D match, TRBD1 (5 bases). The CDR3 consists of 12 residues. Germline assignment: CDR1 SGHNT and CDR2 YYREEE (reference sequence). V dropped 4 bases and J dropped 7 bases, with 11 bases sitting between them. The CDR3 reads CASSIDGGGYTF. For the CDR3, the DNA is TGTGCCAGCAGCATAGACGGGGGTGGCTACACCTTC.

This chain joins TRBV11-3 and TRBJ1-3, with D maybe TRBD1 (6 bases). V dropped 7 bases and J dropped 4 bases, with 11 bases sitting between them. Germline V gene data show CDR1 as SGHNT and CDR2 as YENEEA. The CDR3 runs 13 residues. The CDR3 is CASTGDRGNTIYF. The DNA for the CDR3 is TGTGCCAGCACAGGGGACCGAGGAAACACCATATATTTT.

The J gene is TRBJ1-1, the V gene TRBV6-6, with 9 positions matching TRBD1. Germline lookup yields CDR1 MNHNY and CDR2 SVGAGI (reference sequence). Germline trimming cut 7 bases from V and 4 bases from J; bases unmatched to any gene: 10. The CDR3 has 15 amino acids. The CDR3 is CASIDGTGHGTEAFF. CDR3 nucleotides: TGTGCCAGCATCGACGGGACAGGGCACGGCACTGAAGCTTTCTTT.